The 7 T cell receptor beta chains below come from one sample, sequenced in a study of blood T cells in healthy people across ages. The authors ran a second PCR of 7 to 11 cycles using a sample-barcoded 5' primer and a J-beta primer mix. TCRdb reprocessed the 5' RACE reads with MiXCR, giving one entry per CDR3 protein. The sample shows some 920,000 distinct CDR3 sequences, roughly 51% of them seen only once. Sequencing used blood. The receptors here all came from a woman aged 55-70 years in good health.

The chain carries TRBV28 and TRBJ2-5; D uncertain. The ends were cut back, 3 bases at V and 9 bases at J, with 17 bases in the middle. Germline V gene sequence: CDR1 MDHEN, CDR2 SYDVKM. The CDR3 is 14 amino acids. CDR3 bases: TGTGCCAGCAGTTTTACCAGCGCCCAACGGGCCCAGTACTTC. This sequence encodes CASSFTSAQRAQYF.

This clonotype was recorded a few times. J is TRBJ2-7 and V is TRBV7-9; the D is unclear. The CDR3 extends over 12 amino acids. Germline values: CDR1 SEHNR, CDR2 FQNEAQ (reference sequence). The V and J ends lost 6 bases and 5 bases respectively, with 11 bases between them. CDR3 region: CASSRLAHEQYF. The CDR3 region has the DNA TGTGCCAGCAGTCGCCTGGCCCACGAGCAGTACTTC.

Details on this clonotype: Possible read error: a much larger clone is one base away. The rearrangement links TRBV10-1 to TRBJ2-3; no clear D gene. CDR3 length equals 15 residues. Germline CDR1 and CDR2: WNHNN and SYGVQD (reference sequence). The V gene lost 2 bases and the J gene lost 2 bases, with 11 bases spanning the gap. The CDR3 coding sequence is TGCGCCAGCAGTGAGCGACTCCTTCTCACAGATACGCAGTATTTT. Protein: CASSERLLLTDTQYF.

The DNA for the CDR3 is TGTGCCAGCAGTTCTGAGGGGAGCCTGGAGTCCTACGAGCAGTACTTC. It encodes CASSSEGSLESYEQYF. This chain connects TRBV28 to TRBJ2-7, with D perhaps given as TRBD1 or TRBD2 (5 bases each). Deletions cut 4 bases from V and 1 base from J, with 17 bases between. Germline CDR1 is MDHEN and CDR2 is SYDVKM. The CDR3 contains 16 residues.

The chain couples TRBV28 to TRBJ2-7; no firm D call. The CDR3 consists of 15 residues. Trimming removed 5 bases from V and 5 bases from J, with 19 bases in between. Germline V CDR1 and CDR2: MDHEN, SYDVKM. The CDR3 region is CASSPRIWGKDEQYF. CDR3 in DNA: TGTGCCAGCAGTCCCCGAATATGGGGTAAGGACGAGCAGTACTTC.

The J gene is TRBJ1-1, the V gene TRBV4-2; D not resolved. The CDR3 is 12 residues long. The V and J ends lost 6 bases and 9 bases respectively, with 14 bases between them. Germline V gene data show CDR1 as LGHNA and CDR2 as YNFKEQ. This CDR3 reads CASRSRRAKAFF. DNA for the CDR3: TGTGCCAGCAGGTCCCGTCGTGCCAAAGCTTTCTTT.

The chain carries TRBV14 and TRBJ2-5; TRBD1 might be the D (5 bases). Trimming removed 6 bases from V and 4 bases from J, with 18 bases in between. From germline, CDR1 is SGHDN and CDR2 FVKESK. The CDR3 spans 15 residues. CDR3 sequence (DNA): TGTGCCAGCAGTGAGGTGGACACTTGGGGAGAGACCCAGTACTTC. It is translated as CASSEVDTWGETQYF.